This TCR beta chain emerged from a study of blood T cell repertoires in COVID-19. Assay: immunoSEQ multiplex PCR; the TCRdb copy retains only in-frame clones and omits some. The sample lists some 42,000 clones; 80% to 90% were seen once. V was cut by 1 base and J by 4 bases, with 13 bases left in between. Germline values: CDR1 SGHKS, CDR2 YYEKEE (reference sequence). The CDR3 consists of 15 residues. This TCR came from a human donor in a cohort sampled during active COVID-19. The V call is TRBV5-5, the J call TRBJ2-3; D gene uncertain. The sample comprised peripheral blood. CDR3 loop: CASSLLASLSDTQYF. CDR3 in DNA: TGTGCCAGCAGCTTGCTCGCATCACTCTCAGATACGCAGTATTTT.